Described below is a single TCR beta chain sequence and its context. The antigen remains undetermined. The germline V gene has CDR1 SGDLS and CDR2 YYNGEE. After removal of 4 bases from V and 7 bases from J, the junction contained 8 bases not matched to a gene. CDR3 length: 15 amino acids. This entry is derived from a study of vaccination effects on CD4 cells after COVID-19. Overall study: Antigen-specific CD4+ T cells expanded by the ViraFEST assay with viral peptide pools were then sequenced.

The assay was immunoSEQ multiplex PCR, and TCRdb's table has in-frame clones only and misses some. The sample holds about 38,000 clones, over 80% seen once. At the end of 9 to 11 days of culture, CD4+ T cells were isolated. The clonotype originates from a human donor who received a COVID-19 vaccine. The sample consisted of CD4+ T cells from PBMCs cultured without peptide, taken before COVID-19 vaccination. The J gene is TRBJ1-6, the V gene TRBV9, with 7 bases matching TRBD1. This chain's CDR3 is CASSPPGQENSPLHF. CDR3 nucleotide sequence: TGTGCCAGCAGCCCCCCCGGACAGGAGAATTCACCCCTCCACTTT.